This entry lists 14 T cell receptor beta chains sequenced from one sample in a study of cytomegalovirus exposure and HLA in healthy donors. The PCR made use of 60 Vbeta and 13 Jbeta primers. TCRdb keeps only in-frame clones here, not all; method: immunoSEQ multiplex PCR. The sample records approximately 40,000 clones, 82% being singletons. Specimen: PBMCs. These receptors were obtained from a woman under 30 in good health and CMV-seropositive.

The V and J genes are TRBV4-1 and TRBJ2-7; D possibly corresponds to TRBD1 (6 bases). V lost 1 base and J 5 bases, leaving 15 bases between the germline ends. CDR1 MGHRA and CDR2 YSYEKL come from the germline V gene. The CDR3 is 15 residues long. The CDR3 DNA reads as TGCGCCAGCAGCCAAGGACAGGCTATGCTGAACGAGCAGTACTTC. As protein: CASSQGQAMLNEQYF.

V and J are TRBV6-5 and TRBJ1-2; the D gene is possibly TRBD1 (5 bases). This CDR3 is 12 amino acids long. With 4 bases removed from V and 7 bases from J, the gap between germline ends came to 10 bases. CDR1 is MNHEY, CDR2 SVGAGI, per germline. The CDR3: CASSSQGVGYTF. The DNA for the CDR3 is TGTGCCAGCAGTTCTCAAGGGGTTGGCTACACCTTC.

This clone was detected a few times. This chain uses TRBV30 with TRBJ2-7; 7 nucleotides agree with TRBD1. Germline CDR1 GTSNPN, CDR2 SVGIG (reference sequence). The CDR3 covers 14 residues. J was trimmed by 1 base and V by 1 base; bases with no gene match: 4. CDR3 in amino acids: CAWSAGGSSYEQYF. DNA for the CDR3: TGTGCCTGGAGTGCAGGGGGTTCGTCCTACGAGCAGTACTTC.

V and J are TRBV7-9 and TRBJ1-3; D might be TRBD1 (5 bases). Trimming pared 5 bases from V and 4 bases from J, leaving 12 bases between. There are 14 residues in the CDR3. Germline CDR1 is SEHNR and CDR2 is FQNEAQ (reference sequence). In DNA, the CDR3 is TGTGCCAGCAGCCCCGGGACTTCGGGAAACACCATATATTTT. Translating gives CASSPGTSGNTIYF. Full variable domain (rest looked up from reference TRBV7-9 and TRBJ1-3): DTGVSQNPRHKITKRGQNVTFRCDPISEHNRLYWYRQTLGQGPEFLTYFQNEAQLEKSRLLSDRFSAERPKGSFSTLEIQRTEQGDSAMYLCASSPGTSGNTIYFGEGSWLTVV.

This sequence joins TRBV19 and TRBJ2-7; 7 bases line up with TRBD1. The CDR3 covers 15 residues. The ends lost 3 bases at V and 0 bases at J; junction bases unmatched: 5. The V gene's germline CDR1 is LNHDA and CDR2 SQIVND (reference sequence). This CDR3 is CASSIAGGGSYEQYF. The CDR3, as DNA: TGTGCCAGTAGTATCGCAGGGGGTGGCTCCTACGAGCAGTACTTC.

This clone was recorded once. CDR3 loop: CATSSKRVQGPETQYF. The CDR3 DNA reads TGTGCCACCAGCTCAAAACGGGTACAGGGCCCTGAGACCCAGTACTTC. The chain is built from TRBV15 and TRBJ2-5; tentatively, D is TRBD1 (6 bases). The CDR3 runs 16 residues. Trimming removed 5 bases from V and 5 bases from J, with 21 bases in between. Germline values: CDR1 LNHNV, CDR2 YYDKDF (reference sequence).

The chain joins TRBV14 to TRBJ1-6, with 8 bases identical to TRBD1. Germline CDR1 and CDR2: SGHDN and FVKESK. The J segment lost 7 bases and the V segment lost 1 base, leaving 9 bases of the junction unmatched. The length of the CDR3 is 17 residues. The CDR3 here is CASSQVTPGQVNSPLHF. Here the CDR3 DNA reads TGTGCCAGCAGCCAAGTAACACCGGGACAGGTGAATTCACCCCTCCACTTT.

Regarding this clone: An end of the junction differs from the germline gene, which may be a read error. The chain recombines TRBV7-9 with TRBJ1-1, with 9 bases lining up with TRBD1. The CDR3 is made up of 16 amino acids. Germline CDR1 SEHNR, CDR2 FQNEAQ (reference sequence). CDR3 sequence reads: CSSSFTLGQGKFEAFF. The CDR3, as DNA: TGTTCCAGCAGCTTCACGTTAGGACAGGGGAAGTTTGAAGCTTTCTTT.

This rearrangement joins TRBV4-3 to TRBJ2-3; 7 positions agree with TRBD2. V trimming: 4 bases; J trimming: 0 bases; junction bases outside the gene matches: 16. CDR1 LGHNA and CDR2 YSLEER come from the germline V gene. The CDR3 spans 19 residues. CDR3 sequence (DNA): TGCGCCAGCAGCCTCGCTTGGGCGGCGGGAGCAGGAAGCACAGATACGCAGTATTTT. Its protein is CASSLAWAAGAGSTDTQYF.

This chain links TRBV6-6 with TRBJ2-1, with 10 nucleotides matching TRBD2. Germline CDR1 and CDR2: MNHNY and SVGAGI (reference sequence). The CDR3 is 13 residues long. Trimming removed 7 bases from V and 8 bases from J; junction bases left unmatched: 5. The CDR3 nucleotides are TGTGCCAGCACCCCGAGCGGGGGGGATGAGCAGTTCTTC. Translating it yields CASTPSGGDEQFF.

This sequence joins TRBV11-2 and TRBJ2-1, with D possibly being TRBD2 (5 bases). V was pared by 5 bases and J by 0 bases, with 14 bases between. This CDR3 has 16 residues. Germline V gene data show CDR1 as SGHAT and CDR2 as FQNNGV. The DNA of the CDR3 is TGTGCCAGCAGCCCCCCCGGTGGACTCTCCTACAATGAGCAGTTCTTC. It codes for CASSPPGGLSYNEQFF.

The chain joins TRBV5-1 to TRBJ2-1; 8 positions match TRBD2. The CDR3 spans 15 residues. In germline, CDR1 is SGHRS, CDR2 YFSETQ. Trimming removed 1 base from V and 9 bases from J; junction bases left unmatched: 9. Written as DNA, the CDR3 is TGCGCCAGCAGCTTGCTACGCGGGGGGCCTGGTGAGCAGTTCTTC. Its translation is CASSLLRGGPGEQFF.

This clone was detected once. The J gene is TRBJ2-5, the V gene TRBV28, with TRBD2 identical over 7 bases. The CDR3 length is 13 residues. The V gene end was trimmed by 10 bases and the J gene end by 4 bases; junction bases not matched to a gene: 9. The V gene's germline CDR1 is MDHEN and CDR2 SYDVKM. This chain's CDR3 is CATRDYSGETQYF. The DNA for the CDR3 is TGTGCCACGAGGGACTACAGTGGAGAGACCCAGTACTTC.

The chain has TRBV12-5 and TRBJ2-2; 9 bases are shared with TRBD1. Germline assignment: CDR1 LGHNT and CDR2 FRNRAP. The V gene end was trimmed by 6 bases and the J gene end by 3 bases; junction bases not matched to a gene: 5. This CDR3 is built from 15 residues. The CDR3 nucleotides are TGTGCTAGTGGAACCGGGACAGGGTACACCGGGGAGCTGTTTTTT. Its protein product is CASGTGTGYTGELFF.